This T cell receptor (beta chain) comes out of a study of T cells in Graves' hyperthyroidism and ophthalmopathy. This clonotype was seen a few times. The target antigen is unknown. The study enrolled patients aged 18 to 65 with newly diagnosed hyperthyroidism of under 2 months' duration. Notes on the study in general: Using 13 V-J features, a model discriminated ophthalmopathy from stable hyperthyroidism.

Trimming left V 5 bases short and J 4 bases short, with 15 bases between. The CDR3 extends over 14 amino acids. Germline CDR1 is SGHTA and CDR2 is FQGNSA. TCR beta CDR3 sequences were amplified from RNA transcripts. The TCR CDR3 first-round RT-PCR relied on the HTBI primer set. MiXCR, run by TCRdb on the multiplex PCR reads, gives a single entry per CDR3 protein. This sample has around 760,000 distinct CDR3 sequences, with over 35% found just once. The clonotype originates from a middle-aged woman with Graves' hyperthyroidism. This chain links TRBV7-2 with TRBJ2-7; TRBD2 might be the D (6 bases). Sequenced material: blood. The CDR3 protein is CASSVVEGSYEQYF. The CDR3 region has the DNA TGTGCCAGCAGCGTGGTGGAGGGATCTTACGAGCAGTACTTC. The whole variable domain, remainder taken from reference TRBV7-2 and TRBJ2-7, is GAGVSQSPSNKVTEKGKDVELRCDPISGHTALYWYRQSLGQGLEFLIYFQGNSAPDKSGLPSDRFSAERTGGSVSTLTIQRTQQEDSAVYLCASSVVEGSYEQYFGPGTRLTVT.